These T cell receptor beta chains were read from a single sample in a study of breast tumors, draining lymph nodes, adjacent tissues. MiXCR was run by TCRdb on the multiplex PCR reads, yielding one entry per CDR3 protein. The sample has 150,000 to 200,000 distinct CDR3 sequences, roughly 35% seen once. Sequences were obtained from axillary lymph node tissue. The receptors here all came from a female donor with breast cancer. Some clones in this sample may be carry-over from other donors' samples. CDR3s include the opening cysteine and the closing phenylalanine or tryptophan. Fields, in order: V gene, J gene, CDR3 protein.

>TRBV12-3/TRBV12-4|TRBJ2-3
CASSSLAGAITDTQYF
>TRBV5-8|TRBJ1-6
CASSLDDSLNSPLHF
>TRBV6-1|TRBJ1-6
CASSSRPHNSPLHF
>TRBV7-8|TRBJ1-6
CASSHRGSPLHF
>TRBV18|TRBJ1-1
CATQDNTEAFF
>TRBV9|TRBJ2-5
CASSVSPRLALGETQYF
>TRBV3-1|TRBJ1-2
CASSQEPPGPYYGYTF
>TRBV29-1|TRBJ1-2
CSVRGARDGYTF
>TRBV5-1|TRBJ2-2
CASSNARSEQYFGPGTGELFF
>TRBV6-5|TRBJ2-1
CASSYTAGRSYNERFF
>TRBV6-5|TRBJ2-7
CASRRGGRYEQYF
>TRBV15|TRBJ2-7
CATSAASYEQYF
>TRBV20-1|TRBJ1-1
CSAWGGVSTEAFF
>TRBV29-1|TRBJ2-5
CSVPTSRDQETQYF
>TRBV28|TRBJ2-7
CASSLWASGSYEQYF
>TRBV19|TRBJ2-4
CASSIEGDIRYF
>TRBV28|TRBJ2-1
CASDPRTSGWNEQFF
>TRBV5-1|TRBJ1-4
CASSTGTGDEKLFF
>TRBV20-1|TRBJ1-2
CSARDREQGWGGKGNYGYTF
>TRBV20-1|TRBJ2-3
CSAQPGTSTDTQYF
>TRBV30|TRBJ2-3
CAWSRPQGSTDTQYF
>TRBV19|TRBJ1-5
CASVVVGANQPQHF
>TRBV6-1|TRBJ1-4
CASDRVLGVDHEKLFF
>TRBV29-1|TRBJ1-2
CSVVHTQGSGYTF
>TRBV19|TRBJ2-3
CASSMPAGGGTDTQYF
>TRBV7-2|.
CASINAGLRQAFF
>TRBV7-2|TRBJ2-4
CASNLGDTRVNIQYF
>TRBV4-1|TRBJ2-2
CASSQDGGRANTGELFF
>TRBV9|TRBJ2-7
CASSVGDSPREQYF
>TRBV2|TRBJ1-1
CASRDRGPYIEAFF
>TRBV10-3|TRBJ1-5
CAISERTGNSNQPQHF
>TRBV4-1|TRBJ1-5
CASSPAQGNQPQHF
>TRBV7-9|TRBJ1-6
CASSSTVRQTNLNNSPLHF
>TRBV5-8|TRBJ2-5
CASSHGGPETQYF
>TRBV5-1|TRBJ1-5
CASSLVPLGQGSNQPQHF
>TRBV5-8|TRBJ1-2
CAVPSLGRNYGYTF
>TRBV9|TRBJ1-5
CASSVGQRGETQHF
>TRBV5-5|TRBJ1-4
CASSFGDRGHEKLFF
>TRBV20-1|TRBJ2-5
CSANRDSETQYF
>TRBV7-2|TRBJ2-7
CASSLAPSGRGTYEQYF
>TRBV30|TRBJ1-2
CAWSVGGDYGYTF
>TRBV11-2|TRBJ1-6
CASSLAVKNSPLHF
>TRBV24-1|TRBJ1-2
CATSDFGQMNYGYTF
>TRBV29-1|TRBJ2-1
CSVDGLAGGNNEQFF
>TRBV29-1|TRBJ2-3
CSVRGDRVSDTQYF
>TRBV7-8|TRBJ1-5
CASSPYSGGGSSNQPQHF
>TRBV20-1|TRBJ1-4
CSATLRERGTPLAGIEKLFF
>TRBV12-3/TRBV12-4|TRBJ1-2
CASSLEDLDYGYTF